A selection of T cell receptor beta chains follows, all from one sample in a study of tumor-infiltrating lymphocytes in oesophageal squamous cell carcinoma. TCRdb ran MiXCR on the PCR reads and lists one entry per CDR3 protein. Here the sample spans about 12,000 distinct CDR3 sequences, about 52% being singletons. The sample comprised esophageal tumor tissue. The receptor set was obtained from a female donor with esophageal squamous cell carcinoma. CDR3s include the opening cysteine and the closing phenylalanine or tryptophan. The D gene is left open where the match is weak. Not all rows give a size; the values are once, few, many and, for expanded clones, a class.

TRBJ2-7 . TRBV7-6 . CASSLGTINEQYF TGTGCCAGCAGCTTGGGGACGATCAATGAGCAGTACTTC
TRBJ2-7 . TRBV6-7 many CASTSGGSYEQYF TGTGCCAGCACCTCTGGCGGCTCCTACGAGCAGTACTTC
TRBJ1-2 . TRBV5-1 . CASSLDYGPGYGYTF TGCGCCAGCAGCTTGGATTACGGGCCAGGTTATGGCTACACCTTC
TRBJ1-2 TRBD1 TRBV24-1 . CATSDLDRAGGYTF TGTGCCACCAGTGACCTGGACAGGGCGGGAGGCTACACCTTC
TRBJ2-1 TRBD2 TRBV7-2 . CASSLGLAGVNEQFF TGTGCCAGCAGTTTGGGACTAGCGGGAGTTAATGAGCAGTTCTTC
TRBJ2-2 . TRBV11-3 . CASSERYKGGTGELFF TGTGCCAGCAGCGAAAGATACAAGGGGGGAACCGGGGAGCTGTTTTTT
TRBJ2-1 . TRBV10-1 . CASSEEFSNEQFF TGCGCCAGCAGTGAGGAGTTCTCCAATGAGCAGTTCTTC
TRBJ2-1 TRBD2 TRBV3-1 . CASSQQLAQYNEQFF TGTGCCAGCAGCCAACAACTAGCGCAGTACAATGAGCAGTTCTTC
TRBJ2-3 TRBD2 TRBV7-2 few CASSQGLAGNTDTQYF TGTGCCAGCAGCCAGGGGCTAGCGGGAAACACAGATACGCAGTATTTT
TRBJ2-5 . TRBV6-6 many CASSYGDLGPYF TGTGCCAGCAGTTACGGGGACTTAGGGCCGTACTTC
TRBJ2-1 . TRBV7-6 many CASSLGGTSNEQFF TGTGCCAGCAGCTTAGGGGGGACTTCCAATGAGCAGTTCTTC
TRBJ1-1 TRBD1 TRBV11-2 . CASSLAFQGADTEAFF TGTGCCAGCAGCTTAGCCTTTCAGGGGGCGGACACTGAAGCTTTCTTT
TRBJ2-1 . TRBV7-4 . CASSLVRLAYNEQFF TGTGCCAGCAGCTTAGTGCGCCTAGCGTACAATGAGCAGTTCTTC
TRBJ2-6 . TRBV7-2 few CASSLGAQGSGANVLTF TGTGCCAGCAGCTTAGGGGCTCAAGGCTCTGGGGCCAACGTCCTGACTTTC
TRBJ1-2 TRBD1 TRBV7-3 once CASSLGQGREYGYTF TGTGCCAGCAGCTTAGGACAGGGGCGCGAGTATGGCTACACCTTC
TRBJ2-1 . TRBV7-8 few CASTTTGESVNEQFF TGTGCCAGCACCACGACGGGGGAAAGTGTCAATGAGCAGTTCTTC
TRBJ2-1 . TRBV7-3 . CASSPETSYNEQFF TGTGCCAGCAGTCCAGAGACCAGTTACAATGAGCAGTTCTTC
TRBJ2-3 TRBD2 TRBV7-2 many CASRRTSGSTDTQYF TGTGCCAGCAGGCGGACTAGCGGGAGCACAGATACGCAGTATTTT
TRBJ2-2 TRBD1 TRBV6-7 . CASSYGQGVYTGELFF TGTGCCAGCAGTTACGGACAGGGGGTTTACACCGGGGAGCTGTTTTTT
TRBJ2-1 . TRBV7-8 . CASSSSWTGGDEQFF TGTGCCAGCAGCTCCTCGTGGACAGGCGGGGATGAGCAGTTCTTC
TRBJ2-3 . TRBV7-2 many CASSPLGRTDTQYF TGTGCCAGCAGCCCCTTGGGACGCACAGATACGCAGTATTTT
TRBJ2-5 TRBD2 TRBV7-2 few CASSLDGASGSISEQYF TGTGCCAGCAGCTTAGACGGTGCTAGCGGGAGTATAAGTGAGCAGTACTTC
TRBJ2-4 TRBD2 TRBV12-3/TRBV12-4 . CASSPSGGATGIQYF TGTGCCAGCAGCCCCAGCGGGGGGGCGACCGGCATTCAGTACTTC
TRBJ2-1 . TRBV7-9 . CASSTRGGGINEQFF TGTGCCAGCAGCACTAGGGGGGGAGGGATTAATGAGCAGTTCTTC
TRBJ1-1 . TRBV28 . CASSLLGGGMNTEAFF TGTGCCAGCAGTTTATTGGGGGGAGGAATGAACACTGAAGCTTTCTTT
TRBJ1-1 TRBD1 TRBV12-3/TRBV12-4 . CASRNRGVNTEAFF TGTGCCAGCAGAAACAGGGGCGTGAACACTGAAGCTTTCTTT
TRBJ2-7 TRBD2 TRBV7-2 . CASSFDGLWAGEPYNEQYF TGTGCCAGCAGCTTCGACGGCCTCTGGGCGGGAGAACCCTACAATGAGCAGTACTTC
TRBJ1-2 . TRBV2 few CASRPIRTSNYGYTF TGTGCCAGCAGGCCGATACGAACCTCTAACTATGGCTACACCTTC
TRBJ2-1 . TRBV7-6 . CASSLRRAEGDEQFF TGTGCCAGCAGCTTACGCCGCGCGGAAGGGGATGAGCAGTTCTTC
TRBJ1-5 . TRBV7-8 . CASSLGENQPQHF TGTGCCAGCAGCTTAGGAGAAAATCAGCCCCAGCATTTT
TRBJ2-3 . TRBV7-9 . CASSLESPDTQYF TGTGCCAGCAGCTTAGAGTCCCCCGATACGCAGTATTTT
TRBJ2-1 . TRBV7-6 few CASSPPIAQQQFF TGTGCCAGCAGCCCCCCTATTGCACAACAGCAGTTCTTC
TRBJ1-4 . TRBV5-1 . CASSPGSKDEKLFF TGCGCCAGCAGCCCTGGGTCTAAGGATGAAAAACTGTTTTTT
TRBJ1-2 TRBD1 TRBV7-2 . CASSPGQGRYGYTF TGTGCCAGTTCTCCGGGACAGGGACGCTATGGCTACACCTTC
TRBJ2-1 TRBD1 TRBV24-1 many CATSDPRTGTVYNEQFF TGTGCCACCAGTGACCCCCGGACAGGGACAGTCTACAATGAGCAGTTCTTC